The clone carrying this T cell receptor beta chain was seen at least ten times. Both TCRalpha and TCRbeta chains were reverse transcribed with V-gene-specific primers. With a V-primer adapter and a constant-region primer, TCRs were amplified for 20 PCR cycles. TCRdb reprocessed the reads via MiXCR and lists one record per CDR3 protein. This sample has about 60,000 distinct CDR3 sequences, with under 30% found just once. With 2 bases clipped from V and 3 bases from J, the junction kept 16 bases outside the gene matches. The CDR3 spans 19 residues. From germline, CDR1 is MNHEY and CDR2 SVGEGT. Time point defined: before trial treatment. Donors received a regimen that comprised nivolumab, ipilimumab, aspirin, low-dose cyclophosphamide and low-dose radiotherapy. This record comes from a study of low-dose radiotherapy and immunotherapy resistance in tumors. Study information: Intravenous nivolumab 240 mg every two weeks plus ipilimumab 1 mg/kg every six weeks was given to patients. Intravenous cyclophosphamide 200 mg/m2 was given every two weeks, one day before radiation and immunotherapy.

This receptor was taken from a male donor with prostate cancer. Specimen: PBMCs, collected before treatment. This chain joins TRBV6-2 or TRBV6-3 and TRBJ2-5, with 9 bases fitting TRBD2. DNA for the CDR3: TGTGCCAGCAGTTACGAAGGTAGCGGGGGTCAAGGAGGGAAAGAGACCCAGTACTTC. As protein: CASSYEGSGGQGGKETQYF.